In this sample, the clone carrying this T cell receptor beta chain turned up a few times. Its target is not known. This specimen belongs to a study of cytomegalovirus exposure and HLA in healthy donors. Study-wide results and caveats: In a later analysis, productive TCRs from donors in an Asian-associated ancestry cluster reportedly carried fewer N-insertions than the cohort mean.

Germline assignment: CDR1 SEHNR and CDR2 FQNEAQ (reference sequence). J lost 7 bases, V lost 3 bases, and 8 bases had no gene match. This CDR3 is built from 14 residues. The PCR contained 60 Vbeta and 13 Jbeta primers. Sequencing used immunoSEQ multiplex PCR; TCRdb keeps in-frame clones, though not all of them. The sample contains about 180,000 clones, around 77% of which appear only once. Sequencing was performed on PBMCs. The origin of this receptor is a woman aged 45-65 years in good health and CMV-seropositive. V usage is TRBV7-9 and J usage is TRBJ1-2, with 7 bases aligning to TRBD1. CDR3 sequence reads: CASSFNRGAGGYTF. The CDR3, as DNA: TGTGCCAGCAGCTTCAACAGGGGTGCTGGTGGCTACACCTTC.